This TCR beta chain was captured in a study of regulatory T cells in long-lasting Graves disease. Across the whole study: For under 3 months, newly diagnosed Graves' patients had been taking antithyroid drugs.

CDR3 length: 16 residues. Trimming at V came to 3 bases and at J to 2 bases, leaving 8 bases not matched to a gene. Per the germline V gene, CDR1 is SEHNR and CDR2 is FQNEAQ (reference sequence). Time point noted: newly diagnosed GD, antithyroid drugs for less than 3 months. PBMCs were the source of the RNA used for TCR sequencing. Relying on iRepertoire HTBI primers and Arm-PCR of CDR3 regions, the team built TCR beta libraries. A single record per CDR3 protein comes from TCRdb applying MiXCR to the multiplex PCR reads. Of almost 450,000 distinct CDR3 sequences listed, approximately 16% are singletons. This sample also belongs to another study, concerning T cells in Graves' hyperthyroidism and ophthalmopathy. That study reports: The diagnostic basis comprised clinical symptoms, serum thyroxine and TRAb, thyroid ultrasound and orbital computed tomography.

The TCR originated in a woman aged 25-40 years with Graves disease. The sequencing here drew on peripheral blood mononuclear cells (PBMCs), taken at new diagnosis, from a patient treated with antithyroid drugs. The V call is TRBV7-9, the J call TRBJ2-7; 9 bases fit TRBD2. The CDR3 region has the DNA TGTGCCAGCAGCTTGGGCCGGACTAGCGTAACCTACGAGCAGTACTTC. Protein: CASSLGRTSVTYEQYF.